The TCR beta chain described here comes from a study of T-cell memory formation after mild COVID-19. This CDR3 has 12 residues. Trimming shortened V by 6 bases and J by 6 bases, and 10 bases separated the two germline ends. Germline-derived CDR1 and CDR2 are MNHNS and SASEGT. Findings and limits, study-wide: Cross-reactive memory appears to have joined, as suggested by some responding clones showing up in pre-infection memory. Clones that contracted from day 15 to 85 were balanced CD4/CD8, while later expanders leaned CD4+. Contracting CD4+ clones sat mainly in CM and EM; CD8+ in EMRA.

As for this clonotype: The antigen is undetermined.

Amplification by 5'RACE using constant-segment primers produced TCR alpha and TCR beta cDNA libraries that carried sample barcodes and UMIs. One entry per CDR3 protein results from TCRdb running MiXCR on the 5' RACE reads. This repertoire shows hundreds of thousands of distinct CDR3 sequences, around 21% found once; its top ten account for approximately 12%. What was sequenced was PBMCs or a T cell subset sorted from them (not recorded which). The chain uses TRBV6-1 and TRBJ2-3, with D possibly TRBD2 on 5 matching bases. The source of this sequence is an adult woman who had mild COVID-19 (a few samples of this study predate the infection). Cell type and time point are not known. The CDR3 region has the DNA TGTGCCAGCAGGGCCCCGGGGGATACGCAGTATTTT. It specifies CASRAPGDTQYF.